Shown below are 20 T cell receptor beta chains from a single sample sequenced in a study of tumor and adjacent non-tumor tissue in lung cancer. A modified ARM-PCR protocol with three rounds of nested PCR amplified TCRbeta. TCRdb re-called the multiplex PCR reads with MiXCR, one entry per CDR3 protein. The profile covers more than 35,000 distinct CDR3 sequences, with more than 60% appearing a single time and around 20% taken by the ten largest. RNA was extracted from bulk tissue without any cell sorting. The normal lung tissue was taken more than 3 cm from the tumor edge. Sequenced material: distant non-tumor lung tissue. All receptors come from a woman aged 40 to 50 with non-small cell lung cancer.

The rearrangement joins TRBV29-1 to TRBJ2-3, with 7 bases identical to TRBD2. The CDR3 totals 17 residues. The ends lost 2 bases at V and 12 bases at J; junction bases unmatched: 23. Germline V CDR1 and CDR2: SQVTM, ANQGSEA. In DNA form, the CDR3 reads TGCAGCGTTGAAACCGTGCGGGAGCGCGCTAGTACAGATATTCAGTATTTT. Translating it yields CSVETVRERASTDIQYF.

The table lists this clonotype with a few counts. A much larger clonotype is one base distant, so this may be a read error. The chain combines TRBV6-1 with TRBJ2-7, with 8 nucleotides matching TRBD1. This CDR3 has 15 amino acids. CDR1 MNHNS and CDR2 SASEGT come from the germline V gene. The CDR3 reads CASSGSNRGAYEQHF. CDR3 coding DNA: TGTGCCAGCAGTGGAAGCAACAGGGGGGCCTACGAGCAGCACTTC.

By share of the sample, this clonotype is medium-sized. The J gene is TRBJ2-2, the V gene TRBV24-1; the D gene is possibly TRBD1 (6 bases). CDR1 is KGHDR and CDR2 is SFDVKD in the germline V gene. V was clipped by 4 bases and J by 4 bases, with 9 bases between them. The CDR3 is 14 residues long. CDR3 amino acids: CATSEDSPTGELFF. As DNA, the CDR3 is TGTGCCACCAGTGAGGACAGCCCCACCGGGGAGCTGTTTTTT.

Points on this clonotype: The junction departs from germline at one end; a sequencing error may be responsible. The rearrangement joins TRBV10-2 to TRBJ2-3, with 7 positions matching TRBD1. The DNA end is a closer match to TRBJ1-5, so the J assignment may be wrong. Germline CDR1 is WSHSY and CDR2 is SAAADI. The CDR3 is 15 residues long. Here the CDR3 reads CASCEDRMATDTQHF. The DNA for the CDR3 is TGCGCCAGCTGTGAGGACAGGATGGCCACAGATACGCAGCATTTT.

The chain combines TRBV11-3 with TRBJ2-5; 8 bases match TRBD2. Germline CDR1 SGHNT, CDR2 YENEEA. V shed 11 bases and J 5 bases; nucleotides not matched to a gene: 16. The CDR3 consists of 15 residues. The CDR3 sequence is CARKDSPLAGETQYF. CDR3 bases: TGTGCCCGCAAAGATAGTCCCTTAGCGGGGGAGACCCAGTACTTC.

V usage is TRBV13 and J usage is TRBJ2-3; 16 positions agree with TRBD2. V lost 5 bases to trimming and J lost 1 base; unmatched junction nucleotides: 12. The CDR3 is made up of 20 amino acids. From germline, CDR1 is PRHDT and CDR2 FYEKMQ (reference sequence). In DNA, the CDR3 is TGTGCCAGCAGCCCGAGCTTGGGACTAGCGGGAGGGGAAGGCACAGATACGCAGTATTTT. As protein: CASSPSLGLAGGEGTDTQYF.

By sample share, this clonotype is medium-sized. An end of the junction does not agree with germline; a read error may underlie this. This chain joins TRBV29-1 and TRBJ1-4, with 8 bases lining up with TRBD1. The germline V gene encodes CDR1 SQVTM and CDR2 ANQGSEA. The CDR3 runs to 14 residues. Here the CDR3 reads CSVEGTGDGEKLFF. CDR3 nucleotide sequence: TGCAGCGTGGAAGGGACAGGAGACGGTGAAAAACTGTTTTTT.

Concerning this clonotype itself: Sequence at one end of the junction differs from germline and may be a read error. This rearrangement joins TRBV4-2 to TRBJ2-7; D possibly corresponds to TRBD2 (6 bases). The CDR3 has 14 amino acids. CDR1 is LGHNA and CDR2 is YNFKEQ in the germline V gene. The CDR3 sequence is CASSQITAGHEQCF. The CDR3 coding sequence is TGTGCCAGCAGCCAAATAACGGCGGGGCACGAGCAGTGCTTC.

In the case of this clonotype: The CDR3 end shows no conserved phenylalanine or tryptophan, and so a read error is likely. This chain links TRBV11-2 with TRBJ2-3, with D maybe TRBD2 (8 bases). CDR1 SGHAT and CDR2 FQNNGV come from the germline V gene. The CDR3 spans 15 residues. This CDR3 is CASSLTGGGTDTQYY. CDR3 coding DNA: TGTGCCAGCAGCCTTACGGGGGGGGGGACAGATACACAGTATTAT.

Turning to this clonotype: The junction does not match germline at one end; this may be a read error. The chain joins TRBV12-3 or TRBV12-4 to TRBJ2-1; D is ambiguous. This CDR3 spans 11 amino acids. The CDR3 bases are TGTACCAGCACCCGGAACAATGAGCAGTTCTTC. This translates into CTSTRNNEQFF.

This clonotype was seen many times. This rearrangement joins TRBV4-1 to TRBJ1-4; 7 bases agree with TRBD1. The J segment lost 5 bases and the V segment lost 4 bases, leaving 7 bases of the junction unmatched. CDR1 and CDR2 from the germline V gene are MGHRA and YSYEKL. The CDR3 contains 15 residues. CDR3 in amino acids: CASSRYRDSNEKLFF. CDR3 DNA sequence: TGCGCCAGCAGCCGGTATCGGGACAGCAATGAAAAACTGTTTTTT.

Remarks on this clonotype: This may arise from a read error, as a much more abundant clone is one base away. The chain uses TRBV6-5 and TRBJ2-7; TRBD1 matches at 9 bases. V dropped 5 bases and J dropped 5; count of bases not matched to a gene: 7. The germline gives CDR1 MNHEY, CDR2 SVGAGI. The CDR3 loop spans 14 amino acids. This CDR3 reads CASSPWTGVHEQYF. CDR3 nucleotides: TGTGCCAGCAGTCCCTGGACAGGGGTCCACGAGCAGTACTTC.

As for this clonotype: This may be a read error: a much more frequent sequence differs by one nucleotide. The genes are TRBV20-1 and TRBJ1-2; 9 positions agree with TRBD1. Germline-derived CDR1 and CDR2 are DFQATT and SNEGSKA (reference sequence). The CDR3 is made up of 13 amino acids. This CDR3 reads CSALLQGAYCYTF. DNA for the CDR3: TGCAGTGCTCTCTTACAGGGGGCCTATTGCTACACCTTC.

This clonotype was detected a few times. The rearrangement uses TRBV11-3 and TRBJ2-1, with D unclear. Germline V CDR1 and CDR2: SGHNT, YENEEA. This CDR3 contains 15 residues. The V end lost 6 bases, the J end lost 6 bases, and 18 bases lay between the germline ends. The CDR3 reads CASRGWGGSRNEQFF. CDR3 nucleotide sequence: TGTGCCAGCAGGGGATGGGGTGGCTCTCGCAATGAGCAGTTCTTC.

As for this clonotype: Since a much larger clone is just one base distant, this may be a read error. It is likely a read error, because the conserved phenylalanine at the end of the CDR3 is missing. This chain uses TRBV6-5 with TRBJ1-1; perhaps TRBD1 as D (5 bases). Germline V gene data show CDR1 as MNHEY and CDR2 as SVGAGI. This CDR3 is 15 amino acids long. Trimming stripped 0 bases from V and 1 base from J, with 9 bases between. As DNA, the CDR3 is TGTGCCAGCAGTTACTCCGGGGACTCGAACACTGAAGCTTTCCTT. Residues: CASSYSGDSNTEAFL.

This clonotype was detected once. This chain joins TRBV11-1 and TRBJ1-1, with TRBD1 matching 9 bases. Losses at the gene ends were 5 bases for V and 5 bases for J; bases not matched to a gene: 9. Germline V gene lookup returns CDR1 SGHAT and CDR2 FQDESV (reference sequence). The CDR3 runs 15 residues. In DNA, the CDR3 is TGTGCCAGCAGCCCAGCGGGACAGGGAATAACTGAAGCTTTCTTT. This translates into CASSPAGQGITEAFF.

The CDR3 loop is CASSEIRFGNTGELFF. The CDR3 DNA reads as TGTGCCAGCAGCGAGATACGCTTTGGGAACACCGGGGAGCTGTTTTTT. The rearrangement uses TRBV25-1 and TRBJ2-2; D gene unclear. The germline V gene encodes CDR1 MGHDK and CDR2 SYGVNS. The CDR3 covers 16 residues. Trimming shortened V by 6 bases and J by 1 base, and 15 bases separated the two germline ends.

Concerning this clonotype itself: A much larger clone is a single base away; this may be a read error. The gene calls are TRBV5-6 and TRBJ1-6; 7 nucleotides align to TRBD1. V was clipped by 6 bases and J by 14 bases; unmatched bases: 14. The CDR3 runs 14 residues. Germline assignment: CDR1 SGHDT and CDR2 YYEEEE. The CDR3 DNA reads TGTGCCAGCAATGGGGACAGCACCGGTGTAGCCCTCCACTTT. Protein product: CASNGDSTGVALHF.

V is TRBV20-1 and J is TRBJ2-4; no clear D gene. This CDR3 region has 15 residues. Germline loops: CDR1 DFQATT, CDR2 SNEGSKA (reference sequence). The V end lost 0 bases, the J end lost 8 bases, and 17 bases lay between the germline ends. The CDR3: CSARDVSQSLDIQYF. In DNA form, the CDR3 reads TGCAGTGCTAGAGACGTATCACAGTCCCTGGACATTCAGTACTTC.

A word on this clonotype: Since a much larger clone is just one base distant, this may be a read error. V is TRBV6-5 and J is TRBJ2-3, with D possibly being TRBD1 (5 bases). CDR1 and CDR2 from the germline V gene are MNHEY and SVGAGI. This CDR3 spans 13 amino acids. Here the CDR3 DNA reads TGTGCCAGCAGCTATACAGGACCAGATACGCACTATTTT. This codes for CASSYTGPDTHYF.